The 30 T cell receptor beta chains below come from one sample, sequenced in a study of blood T cell repertoires in COVID-19. Profiling relied on immunoSEQ multiplex PCR, and the TCRdb table lists in-frame clones only, not all of them. The sample has some 400,000 clones, around 87% seen once; the top ten hold under 3%. The sample consisted of peripheral blood. The receptors were gathered from a human donor in a cohort sampled during active COVID-19.

The chain couples TRBV9 to TRBJ2-5; 10 bases fit TRBD1. J gave up 5 bases and V 4 bases, and 5 bases lay outside the gene matches. The CDR3 length is 14 residues. Per the germline V gene, CDR1 is SGDLS and CDR2 is YYNGEE. The CDR3 bases are TGTGCCAGCAGCATCTGGGGACAGGGGGAGACCCAGTACTTC. The encoded protein is CASSIWGQGETQYF.

The chain is built from TRBV5-5 and TRBJ1-1; D call uncertain. Trimming shortened V by 6 bases and J by 2 bases, and 11 bases separated the two germline ends. There are 13 residues in the CDR3. In germline, CDR1 is SGHKS, CDR2 YYEKEE (reference sequence). In DNA form, the CDR3 reads TGTGCCAGCATTCCGGGATTTAACACTGAAGCTTTCTTT. Amino acid sequence: CASIPGFNTEAFF.

The chain recombines TRBV27 with TRBJ1-1; possibly TRBD1 for D (5 bases). Germline V CDR1 and CDR2: MNHEY, SMNVEV (reference sequence). The V and J ends lost 7 bases and 1 base respectively, with 19 bases between them. The CDR3 totals 16 residues. The CDR3 DNA is TGTGCCAGCAACGGGGGGGGGTACAGCAAGAACACTGAAGCTTTCTTT. This sequence encodes CASNGGGYSKNTEAFF.

The chain recombines TRBV5-6 with TRBJ2-5, with D possibly matching TRBD1 (6 bases). This CDR3 region has 13 residues. The V gene lost 1 base and the J gene lost 7 bases, with 11 bases spanning the gap. CDR1 is SGHDT and CDR2 is YYEEEE in the germline V gene. The CDR3 DNA reads as TGTGCCAGCAGCTTGACAGGGCAGGGGACCCAGTACTTC. It is translated as CASSLTGQGTQYF.

The chain carries TRBV5-4 and TRBJ1-3; possible D gene TRBD1, 6 bases. Germline V gives CDR1 SGHNT, CDR2 YYREEE (reference sequence). V was pared by 4 bases and J by 9 bases, with 23 bases between. The CDR3 covers 16 residues. CDR3 in amino acids: CASSTTDSLAIGTIYF. The DNA of the CDR3 is TGTGCCAGCAGCACAACGGACAGCCTGGCGATCGGCACCATATATTTT.

The V call is TRBV14, the J call TRBJ2-5, with D uncertain. Germline CDR1 reads SGHDN; CDR2 reads FVKESK. The CDR3 is made up of 17 amino acids. Trimming left V 2 bases short and J 2 bases short, with 18 bases between. CDR3 sequence reads: CASSQFRAGSVQETQYF. In DNA form, the CDR3 reads TGTGCCAGCAGCCAATTTCGTGCAGGATCCGTTCAAGAGACCCAGTACTTC.

This clone occurred a few times. An end of the junction differs from the germline gene, which may be a read error. The V call is TRBV5-4, the J call TRBJ1-3; D is perhaps TRBD1 (5 bases). CDR1 and CDR2 from the germline V gene are SGHNT and YYREEE (reference sequence). CDR3 length: 12 amino acids. The CDR3 is CASSLGAGNQHF. DNA of the CDR3: TGTGCCAGCAGCTTGGGGGCAGGGAACCAACATTTT.

The chain links TRBV20-1 to TRBJ1-6; 10 nucleotides align to TRBD1. CDR1 and CDR2 from the germline V gene are DFQATT and SNEGSKA (reference sequence). CDR3 length: 16 amino acids. V trimming: 3 bases; J trimming: 0 bases; junction bases outside the gene matches: 2. CDR3 in DNA: TGCAGTGCTAGTGGACAGGGGGGCTCCTATAATTCACCCCTCCACTTT. Translated: CSASGQGGSYNSPLHF.

This chain joins TRBV24-1 and TRBJ2-3; a weak D match, TRBD2 (5 bases). CDR3 length equals 16 residues. Trimming stripped 5 bases from V and 3 bases from J, with 17 bases between. The V gene's germline CDR1 is KGHDR and CDR2 SFDVKD. CDR3 coding DNA: TGTGCCACCAGTGGGGGTGGGGAGCAAGGGACAGATACGCAGTATTTT. Translated: CATSGGGEQGTDTQYF.

The chain links TRBV7-9 to TRBJ2-1; D gene uncertain. The CDR3 is 16 residues long. V was cut by 0 bases and J by 4 bases, with 13 bases left in between. Germline CDR1 is SEHNR and CDR2 is FQNEAQ (reference sequence). The CDR3 sequence is CASSLAPVISYNEQFF. The CDR3 DNA is TGTGCCAGCAGCTTAGCCCCGGTAATTTCTTACAATGAGCAGTTCTTC.

This sequence joins TRBV2 and TRBJ2-7, with D perhaps matching TRBD2 (6 bases). There are 14 residues in the CDR3. The ends were cut back, 5 bases at V and 2 bases at J, with 13 bases in the middle. Germline V gene data show CDR1 as SNHLY and CDR2 as FYNNEI. The CDR3 sequence: CASSLSRRAYEQYF. CDR3 nucleotides: TGTGCCAGCAGTCTAAGTAGGAGGGCCTACGAGCAGTACTTC.

The chain carries TRBV5-4 and TRBJ2-3, with 10 bases matching TRBD2. Losses at the gene ends were 3 bases for V and 4 bases for J; bases not matched to a gene: 2. The CDR3 spans 14 residues. In germline, CDR1 is SGHNT, CDR2 YYREEE (reference sequence). CDR3 nucleotides: TGTGCCAGCAGCTCGGGACTAGCGTCAGATACGCAGTATTTT. This encodes CASSSGLASDTQYF.

This clone was recorded a few times. The chain combines TRBV30 with TRBJ1-3; D not certain. The V gene's germline CDR1 is GTSNPN and CDR2 SVGIG (reference sequence). V shed 3 bases and J shed 0 bases, with 12 bases lying between them. This CDR3 has 15 residues. CDR3 coding DNA: TGTGCCTGGAGATCTGAACTGGTCTCTGGAAACACCATATATTTT. This codes for CAWRSELVSGNTIYF.

The V and J genes are TRBV9 and TRBJ1-2, with D possibly being TRBD1 (5 bases). This CDR3 has 13 amino acids. Trimming left V 3 bases short and J 4 bases short, with 10 bases between. Germline CDR1 and CDR2: SGDLS and YYNGEE. CDR3 sequence (DNA): TGTGCCAGCAGCGCGGGGACTGTCTATGGCTACACCTTC. Its translation: CASSAGTVYGYTF.

This clone showed up just once. The rearrangement joins TRBV21-1 to TRBJ1-4; the DNA was not compared with TRBD1, the D call given in the table. TRBV21-1 is a pseudogene. The CDR3 spans 15 residues. The CDR3: CASSNGTLGNEKLFF. In DNA form, the CDR3 reads TGTGCCAGCAGCAACGGGACACTGGGGAATGAAAAACTGTTTTTT.

The chain recombines TRBV5-1 with TRBJ2-3, with 13 bases matching TRBD2. Germline CDR1 and CDR2: SGHRS and YFSETQ. V gave up 5 bases and J gave up 6 bases; unmatched junction bases: 9. The CDR3 has 16 residues. In DNA, the CDR3 is TGCGCCAGCAGAACCGCCGGGACTAGCGGGGTCGATACGCAGTATTTT. Protein: CASRTAGTSGVDTQYF.

The chain is built from TRBV19 and TRBJ1-4; D is perhaps TRBD1 (5 bases). The germline V gene encodes CDR1 LNHDA and CDR2 SQIVND (reference sequence). CDR3 length: 15 residues. V was clipped by 1 base and J by 8 bases, with 14 bases between them. This CDR3 reads CASSIGRQGMEKLFF. CDR3 nucleotide sequence: TGTGCCAGTAGTATAGGTCGGCAGGGAATGGAAAAACTGTTTTTT.

The chain recombines TRBV7-8 with TRBJ1-3, with 9 bases aligning to TRBD1. Germline assignment: CDR1 SGHVS and CDR2 FQNEAQ. V was clipped by 5 bases and J by 5 bases; unmatched bases: 10. CDR3 length: 16 amino acids. CDR3 sequence reads: CASSDRGSPVRNTIYF. As DNA, the CDR3 is TGTGCCAGCAGCGACAGGGGGAGTCCCGTGAGAAACACCATATATTTT.

The rearrangement uses TRBV4-1 and TRBJ2-2; the D is unclear. This CDR3 region has 16 residues. V lost 0 bases to trimming and J lost 0 bases, with 8 bases between them. Germline V gene data show CDR1 as MGHRA and CDR2 as YSYEKL. The DNA of the CDR3 is TGCGCCAGCAGCCAAGATCAGCTAGCGAACACCGGGGAGCTGTTTTTT. Translated: CASSQDQLANTGELFF.

The gene calls are TRBV5-1 and TRBJ1-4, with D perhaps TRBD1 (6 bases). The CDR3 has 14 residues. CDR1 is SGHRS, CDR2 YFSETQ, per germline. V was cut by 2 bases and J by 2 bases, with 7 bases left in between. The CDR3 nucleotides read TGCGCCAGCAGCTTCGACAGGACTAATGAAAAACTGTTTTTT. Translating it yields CASSFDRTNEKLFF.

The chain employs TRBV6-1 and TRBJ2-7; D is undetermined. The CDR3 spans 15 residues. The germline V gene encodes CDR1 MNHNS and CDR2 SASEGT. V was pared by 2 bases and J by 3 bases, with 14 bases between. The CDR3 here is CASSESPDAFYEQYF. DNA of the CDR3: TGTGCCAGCAGTGAATCTCCAGATGCCTTCTACGAGCAGTACTTC.

The V and J genes are TRBV4-1 and TRBJ1-6, with TRBD1 as a possible D gene (5 bases). Trimming cost V 0 bases and J 7 bases, with 19 bases left between them. The CDR3 has 18 amino acids. In germline, CDR1 is MGHRA, CDR2 YSYEKL. The CDR3 nucleotides are TGCGCCAGCAGCCAAGAGCGATTAGGCAGGGCGGACAATTCACCCCTCCACTTT. Translating gives CASSQERLGRADNSPLHF.

This chain links TRBV2 with TRBJ1-1; 8 positions match TRBD1. This CDR3 is built from 16 residues. V gave up 5 bases and J gave up 0 bases; unmatched junction bases: 8. Germline-derived CDR1 and CDR2 are SNHLY and FYNNEI. The CDR3 loop is CASSRGQGSVNTEAFF. For the CDR3, the DNA is TGTGCCAGCAGTCGCGGACAGGGATCGGTGAACACTGAAGCTTTCTTT. Based on the CDR3 plus reference TRBV2 and TRBJ1-1, the full variable domain is EPEVTQTPSHQVTQMGQEVILRCVPISNHLYFYWYRQILGQKVEFLVSFYNNEISEKSEIFDDQFSVERPDGSNFTLKIRSTKLEDSAMYFCASSRGQGSVNTEAFFGQGTRLTVV.

The J gene is TRBJ2-1, the V gene TRBV5-1; 16 bases align to TRBD2. The CDR3 has 16 residues. Germline lookup yields CDR1 SGHRS and CDR2 YFSETQ. V dropped 0 bases and J dropped 7; count of bases not matched to a gene: 1. This chain's CDR3 is CASSLAGLAGGNEQFF. CDR3 coding DNA: TGCGCCAGCAGCTTGGCGGGACTAGCGGGGGGGAATGAGCAGTTCTTC.

This clone was observed a single time. V and J are TRBV6-6 and TRBJ2-7, with 9 bases lining up with TRBD1. J was trimmed by 5 bases and V by 7 bases; bases with no gene match: 12. This CDR3 has 15 residues. Germline-derived CDR1 and CDR2 are MNHNY and SVGAGI (reference sequence). The CDR3: CASTVGQGMRNEQYF. The DNA of the CDR3 is TGTGCCAGCACCGTGGGACAGGGAATGAGGAACGAGCAGTACTTC.

The chain joins TRBV11-1 to TRBJ2-1; 7 bases line up with TRBD1. Germline V gene sequence: CDR1 SGHAT, CDR2 FQDESV (reference sequence). J was trimmed by 7 bases and V by 0 bases; bases with no gene match: 6. The CDR3 has 15 residues. The CDR3 spells CASSLAGQNRNEQFF. The CDR3 DNA reads TGTGCCAGCAGCTTAGCGGGACAGAATCGGAATGAGCAGTTCTTC.

This sequence joins TRBV4-2 and TRBJ2-3; TRBD2 aligns across 10 bases. Per the germline V gene, CDR1 is LGHNA and CDR2 is YNFKEQ. The V and J ends lost 0 bases and 4 bases, in that order; junction bases with no gene match: 7. This CDR3 region has 17 residues. CDR3: CASSQDPSGRGADTQYF. The CDR3 coding sequence is TGTGCCAGCAGCCAAGACCCCAGCGGGAGGGGGGCAGATACGCAGTATTTT.

This clone was seen a handful of times. The genes are TRBV5-1 and TRBJ2-1; D unresolved. This CDR3 region has 15 residues. Per germline, CDR1 SGHRS and CDR2 YFSETQ. Trimming left V 5 bases short and J 2 bases short, with 14 bases between. CDR3: CASRPLEIAYNEQFF. The CDR3 DNA is TGCGCCAGCAGACCGTTAGAGATAGCCTACAATGAGCAGTTCTTC. Variable domain in full (rest from reference TRBV5-1 and TRBJ2-1): KAGVTQTPRYLIKTRGQQVTLSCSPISGHRSVSWYQQTPGQGLQFLFEYFSETQRNKGNFPGRFSGRQFSNSRSEMNVSTLELGDSALYLCASRPLEIAYNEQFFGPGTRLTVL.

This clone came up once. This rearrangement joins TRBV5-4 to TRBJ2-7, with 8 nucleotides matching TRBD2. Germline V lookup: CDR1 SGHNT, CDR2 YYREEE (reference sequence). The CDR3 consists of 16 residues. Trimming cost V 4 bases and J 6 bases; bases outside gene matches: 15. In nucleotides, the CDR3 is TGTGCCAGCAGCAGAGGCCTCGCGGGAGGATATACCGAGCAGTACTTC. This encodes CASSRGLAGGYTEQYF.

This clone occurred once. The chain couples TRBV19 to TRBJ1-5; the D is unclear. CDR1 is LNHDA, CDR2 SQIVND, per germline (reference sequence). Deletions cut 1 base from V and 2 bases from J, with 9 bases between. The CDR3 loop spans 15 amino acids. The chain's CDR3 is CASSIGQIGNQPQHF. The CDR3 coding sequence is TGTGCCAGTAGTATAGGGCAGATCGGCAATCAGCCCCAGCATTTT.